These 22 T cell receptor beta chains were all obtained from the same sample, sequenced in a study of T-cell reconstitution after alpha-beta-depleted transplantation in children (dated by TCRdb to the mid-2010s). Explained via the paper, the treatment or condition label denotes: allogeneic hematopoietic cell transplantation with graft depleted of TCRalphabeta T cells and CD19 B cells. The receptor library was made with PCR. The reads were generated on an Illumina HiSeq 2500. TCR library preparation used molecular barcoding, with unique molecular identifiers applied to normalize quantification of the TCRbeta repertoire. TCRdb passed the public sequencing reads through fastp at Q25 and MiXCR, retaining productive beta sequences. Merged by CDR3 protein, the rows form single entries marked with the most common genes and DNA. The sample profile shows around 600,000 distinct CDR3 sequences; roughly 23% of them were found once. Of the sample, 12% to 15% falls within the top ten clones.

The sequenced sample was PBMCs, mostly from graft donor cells, obtained 360 days after TCRalphabeta/CD19-depleted stem cell transplant. The origin of the receptors is a boy under two years old who had a stem cell transplant for acute myeloid leukemia, so the T cells may come from the graft donor.

The chain joins TRBV12-3 or TRBV12-4 to TRBJ2-5; 7 positions agree with TRBD1. With 5 bases clipped from V and 1 base from J, the junction kept 4 bases outside the gene matches. The CDR3 is made up of 14 amino acids. This chain's CDR3 is CASSPWDSQETQYF. CDR3 DNA sequence: TGTGCCAGCAGTCCCTGGGACAGCCAAGAGACCCAGTACTTC.

The genes are TRBV6-5 and TRBJ2-3; the D gene is possibly TRBD2 (5 bases). The germline V gene encodes CDR1 MNHEY and CDR2 SVGAGI. The germline V and J ends were trimmed by 2 bases and 4 bases, with 16 bases remaining between them. This CDR3 region has 16 residues. CDR3 protein: CASSYSSGLFADTQYF. The DNA for the CDR3 is TGTGCCAGCAGTTACAGTTCGGGGTTGTTTGCAGATACGCAGTATTTT.

This clonotype has ten or more counts. The chain combines TRBV20-1 with TRBJ1-2; 8 positions match TRBD1. This CDR3 spans 14 amino acids. Germline assignment: CDR1 DFQATT and CDR2 SNEGSKA (reference sequence). J was trimmed by 5 bases and V by 3 bases; bases with no gene match: 8. CDR3 residues: CSASPYQGAYGYTF. The DNA of the CDR3 is TGCAGTGCTAGCCCCTACCAGGGGGCGTATGGCTACACCTTC.

This clonotype has just one count. This chain uses TRBV20-1 with TRBJ2-5; unclear D gene. V lost 1 base and J 1 base, leaving 13 bases between the germline ends. This CDR3 region has 15 residues. The germline CDR1 and CDR2 sequences are DFQATT and SNEGSKA (reference sequence). CDR3 in amino acids: CSARGSAWVQETQYF. As DNA, the CDR3 is TGCAGTGCTAGAGGCTCGGCGTGGGTCCAAGAGACCCAGTACTTC.

The chain uses TRBV20-1 and TRBJ1-5, with 11 bases aligning to TRBD1. Germline CDR1 and CDR2: DFQATT and SNEGSKA (reference sequence). The CDR3 contains 17 residues. J was trimmed by 0 bases and V by 2 bases; bases with no gene match: 6. CDR3 protein: CSARRTGGSYSNQPQHF. The CDR3 region has the DNA TGCAGTGCTAGAAGGACAGGGGGCTCCTATAGCAATCAGCCCCAGCATTTT.

The chain joins TRBV7-9 to TRBJ2-1, with 10 nucleotides matching TRBD2. The J segment lost 6 bases and the V segment lost 3 bases, leaving 5 bases of the junction unmatched. This CDR3 is built from 15 residues. Germline V gene lookup returns CDR1 SEHNR and CDR2 FQNEAQ (reference sequence). The CDR3 DNA reads as TGTGCCAGCAGCTTCATAGCGGGGGGAATCAATGAGCAGTTCTTC. Protein sequence: CASSFIAGGINEQFF.

The chain is built from TRBV12-3 or TRBV12-4 and TRBJ2-2; 11 bases map to TRBD2. The CDR3 extends over 19 amino acids. J lost 4 bases, V lost 6 bases, and 16 bases had no gene match. In DNA form, the CDR3 reads TGTGCCAGCAGGCTTACCCCTCTGACTAGCGGGGCCCTCACCGGGGAGCTGTTTTTT. Its translation is CASRLTPLTSGALTGELFF.

This clonotype was seen only a few times. The rearrangement links TRBV24-1 to TRBJ2-1; 10 positions match TRBD1. After removal of 7 bases from V and 2 bases from J, the junction contained 4 bases not matched to a gene. CDR1 and CDR2 from the germline V gene are KGHDR and SFDVKD. CDR3 length: 15 residues. The CDR3 loop is CATSRTGGPYNEQFF. The CDR3 DNA reads TGTGCCACCAGCCGGACAGGGGGTCCCTACAATGAGCAGTTCTTC.

The J gene is TRBJ2-1, the V gene TRBV5-1; tentative D call: TRBD2 (5 bases). This CDR3 has 15 amino acids. Germline CDR1 reads SGHRS; CDR2 reads YFSETQ. Trimming cost V 2 bases and J 6 bases, with 15 bases left between them. CDR3 DNA: TGCGCCAGCAGCTTTGGAGGACCTTTGATCAATGAGCAGTTCTTC. Its translation: CASSFGGPLINEQFF. Full variable domain (missing parts from reference TRBV5-1 and TRBJ2-1): KAGVTQTPRYLIKTRGQQVTLSCSPISGHRSVSWYQQTPGQGLQFLFEYFSETQRNKGNFPGRFSGRQFSNSRSEMNVSTLELGDSALYLCASSFGGPLINEQFFGPGTRLTVL.

At least ten counts were recorded for this clonotype. The rearrangement uses TRBV6-5 and TRBJ2-7; D not resolved. V lost 1 base to trimming and J lost 0 bases, with 16 bases between them. The CDR3 runs to 17 residues. In germline, CDR1 is MNHEY, CDR2 SVGAGI. CDR3 bases: TGTGCCAGCAGTTACTTCATCCCCGGAATGACCTCCTACGAGCAGTACTTC. Protein: CASSYFIPGMTSYEQYF.

The chain uses TRBV3-1 and TRBJ2-5, with 10 bases matching TRBD2. V lost 8 bases, J lost 0 bases, and 6 bases stayed unmatched. This CDR3 comprises 15 residues. Germline assignment: CDR1 LGHDT and CDR2 YNNKEL (reference sequence). CDR3: CASGKTSGYQETQYF. DNA for the CDR3: TGTGCCAGCGGTAAGACTAGCGGGTACCAAGAGACCCAGTACTTC.

V gene TRBV30 combines with J gene TRBJ1-5; D ambiguous. CDR3 length equals 13 residues. V lost 0 bases to trimming and J lost 4 bases, with 7 bases between them. Germline CDR1 GTSNPN, CDR2 SVGIG (reference sequence). The DNA of the CDR3 is TGTGCCTGGAGTGTAGCGCTTAATCAGCCCCAGCATTTT. Its protein is CAWSVALNQPQHF.

Concerning this clonotype itself: At one of its ends the junction is not consistent with the germline gene, which may arise from a read error. The gene calls are TRBV12-3 or TRBV12-4 and TRBJ2-5; TRBD2 matches at 9 bases. The CDR3 covers 13 residues. CDR3 residues: CASRLAGAETQYF. The CDR3 bases are TGTGCCAGCAGATTAGCGGGAGCGGAGACCCAGTACTTC.

This clonotype has just a few counts. The chain combines TRBV9 with TRBJ2-5; D unclear. V gave up 0 bases and J gave up 1 base, with 7 bases separating them. Germline V gives CDR1 SGDLS, CDR2 YYNGEE. The CDR3 length is 14 residues. The CDR3: CASSVGPGQETQYF. CDR3 in DNA: TGTGCCAGCAGCGTAGGGCCAGGCCAAGAGACCCAGTACTTC.

V and J are TRBV6-5 and TRBJ1-1, with D unclear. V was shortened by 2 bases and J by 6 bases, with 10 bases between the two germline ends. The germline gives CDR1 MNHEY, CDR2 SVGAGI. CDR3 size: 13 residues. CDR3 coding DNA: TGTGCCAGCAGTTACAGGGATGACGCTGAAGCTTTCTTT. This codes for CASSYRDDAEAFF.

V gene TRBV20-1 combines with J gene TRBJ2-7; 8 bases map to TRBD2. With 5 bases clipped from V and 0 bases from J, the junction kept 6 bases outside the gene matches. The CDR3 consists of 14 residues. Looked up from germline, CDR1 is DFQATT and CDR2 is SNEGSKA (reference sequence). Here the CDR3 reads CSARTSQSSYEQYF. CDR3 DNA sequence: TGCAGTGCTCGGACTAGCCAGAGCTCCTACGAGCAGTACTTC.

The chain recombines TRBV4-1 with TRBJ2-1; D remains ambiguous. V dropped 0 bases and J dropped 0 bases, with 9 bases sitting between them. The CDR3 is 16 residues long. Germline V gives CDR1 MGHRA, CDR2 YSYEKL. CDR3 nucleotides: TGCGCCAGCAGCCAAGAAGTGGCCTCCTCCTACAATGAGCAGTTCTTC. Residues: CASSQEVASSYNEQFF.

Only a few counts were recorded for this clonotype. This chain uses TRBV4-3 with TRBJ2-1, with D uncertain. The CDR3 loop spans 13 amino acids. CDR1 and CDR2 (germline): LGHNA, YSLEER. V lost 3 bases to trimming and J lost 7 bases, with 10 bases between them. CDR3 in amino acids: CASSHDWRNEQFF. The CDR3 coding sequence is TGCGCCAGCAGCCATGACTGGAGAAATGAGCAGTTCTTC.

The chain carries TRBV12-3 or TRBV12-4 and TRBJ1-2; possible D gene TRBD1, 6 bases. V gave up 6 bases and J gave up 3 bases, with 14 bases separating them. The CDR3 sequence is 14 residues long. The CDR3 reads CASSQQGDYYGYTF. DNA for the CDR3: TGTGCCAGCAGCCAACAGGGAGACTACTATGGCTACACCTTC.

This clonotype came up many times. This chain links TRBV15 with TRBJ1-5, with D possibly matching TRBD1 (6 bases). The V gene's germline CDR1 is LNHNV and CDR2 YYDKDF (reference sequence). CDR3 size: 14 residues. V was shortened by 0 bases and J by 5 bases, with 8 bases between the two germline ends. The CDR3 here is CATSRDRGYQPQHF. The CDR3 DNA sequence: TGTGCCACCAGCAGAGATAGGGGGTATCAGCCCCAGCATTTT.

The chain joins TRBV7-9 to TRBJ2-3; the match to TRBD2 covers 9 bases. Germline CDR1 is SEHNR and CDR2 is FQNEAQ (reference sequence). CDR3 length equals 16 residues. J lost 4 bases, V lost 5 bases, and 10 bases had no gene match. The CDR3 spells CASSPGVAGVADTQYF. The CDR3 coding sequence is TGTGCCAGCAGCCCCGGGGTAGCGGGGGTAGCAGATACGCAGTATTTT.

The CDR3 loop is CSARTLPTEGAIKDETQYF. CDR3 DNA sequence: TGCAGTGCGAGAACCCTACCCACTGAGGGGGCAATAAAAGATGAGACCCAGTACTTC. The V call is TRBV20-1, the J call TRBJ2-5, with 7 bases fitting TRBD1. The CDR3 consists of 19 residues. Germline loops: CDR1 DFQATT, CDR2 SNEGSKA (reference sequence). With V trimmed by 6 bases and J by 5 bases, 27 bases remained unmatched.